This TCR beta chain came from a study of siplizumab effects on memory and regulatory T cells. Generated by immunoSEQ multiplex PCR, the TCRdb table keeps only in-frame clones and is missing some. The table has over 55,000 clones, approximately 87% seen once. The source material was memory CD4+ T cells sorted from blood. The sequence was collected from a human donor in good health.

CDR3 bases: TGTGCCAGCAGCTGGGACAGGGGTAACGACGAGCAGTACTTC. It is translated as CASSWDRGNDEQYF. V gene TRBV6-1 combines with J gene TRBJ2-7; 10 positions agree with TRBD1. The CDR3 is 14 residues long. Losses at the gene ends were 6 bases for V and 5 bases for J; bases not matched to a gene: 7. The germline V gene has CDR1 MNHNS and CDR2 SASEGT.